This T cell receptor (beta chain) was recorded in a study of blood T cell repertoires in COVID-19. For the study at large: Samples came from the United States, Italy and Spain, spanning acute and convalescent COVID-19.

Everyone who took part was roughly 18 to 90 years old, and they came from about two dozen US areas. Allocation to cohorts depended on clinical history reported by the participants. Method: immunoSEQ multiplex PCR; TCRdb's copy keeps in-frame clones and lacks some. The table has 400,000 to 550,000 clones, nearly 90% seen once. CDR1 is SGHTA and CDR2 is FQGTGA in the germline V gene. The V gene end was trimmed by 1 base and the J gene end by 7 bases; junction bases not matched to a gene: 8. The CDR3 runs 15 residues. The sequenced sample was PBMCs or T cells enriched from blood (not recorded which). This sequence was found in a woman younger than 30 with acute COVID-19. This chain uses TRBV7-3 with TRBJ2-3; 7 nucleotides align to TRBD2. The CDR3 DNA is TGTGCCAGCAGCTTAAGGCGGGGGACCGATTATACGCAGTATTTT. It translates to CASSLRRGTDYTQYF.